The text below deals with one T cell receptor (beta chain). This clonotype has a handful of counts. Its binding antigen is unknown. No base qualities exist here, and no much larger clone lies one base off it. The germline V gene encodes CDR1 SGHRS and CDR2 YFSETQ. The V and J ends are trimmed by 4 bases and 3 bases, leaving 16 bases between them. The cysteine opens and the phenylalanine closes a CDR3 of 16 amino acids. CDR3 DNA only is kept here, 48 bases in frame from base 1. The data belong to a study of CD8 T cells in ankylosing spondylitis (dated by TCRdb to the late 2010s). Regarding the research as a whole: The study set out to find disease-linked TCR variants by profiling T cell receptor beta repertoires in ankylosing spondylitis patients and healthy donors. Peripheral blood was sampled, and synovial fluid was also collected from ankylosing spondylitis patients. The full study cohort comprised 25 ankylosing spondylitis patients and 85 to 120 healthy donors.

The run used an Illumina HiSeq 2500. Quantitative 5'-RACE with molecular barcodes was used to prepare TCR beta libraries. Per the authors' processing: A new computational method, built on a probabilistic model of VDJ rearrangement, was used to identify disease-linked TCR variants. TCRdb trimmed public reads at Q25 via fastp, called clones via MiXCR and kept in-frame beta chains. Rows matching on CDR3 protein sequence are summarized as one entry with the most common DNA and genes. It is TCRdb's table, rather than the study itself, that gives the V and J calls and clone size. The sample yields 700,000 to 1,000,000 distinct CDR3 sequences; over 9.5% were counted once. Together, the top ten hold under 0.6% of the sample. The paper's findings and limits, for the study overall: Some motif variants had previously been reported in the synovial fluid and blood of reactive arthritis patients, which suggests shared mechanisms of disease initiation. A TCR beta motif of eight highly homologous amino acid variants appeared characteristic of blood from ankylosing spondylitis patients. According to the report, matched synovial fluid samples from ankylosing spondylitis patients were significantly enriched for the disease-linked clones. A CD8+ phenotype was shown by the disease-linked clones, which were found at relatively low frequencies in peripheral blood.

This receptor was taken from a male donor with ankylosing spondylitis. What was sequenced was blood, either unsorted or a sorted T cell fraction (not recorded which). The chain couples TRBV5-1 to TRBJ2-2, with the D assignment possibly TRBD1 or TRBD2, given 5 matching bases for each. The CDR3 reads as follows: CASSLRERRDTGELFF. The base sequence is TGCGCCAGCAGCCTCAGGGAGAGGCGGGACACCGGGGAGCTGTTTTTT.